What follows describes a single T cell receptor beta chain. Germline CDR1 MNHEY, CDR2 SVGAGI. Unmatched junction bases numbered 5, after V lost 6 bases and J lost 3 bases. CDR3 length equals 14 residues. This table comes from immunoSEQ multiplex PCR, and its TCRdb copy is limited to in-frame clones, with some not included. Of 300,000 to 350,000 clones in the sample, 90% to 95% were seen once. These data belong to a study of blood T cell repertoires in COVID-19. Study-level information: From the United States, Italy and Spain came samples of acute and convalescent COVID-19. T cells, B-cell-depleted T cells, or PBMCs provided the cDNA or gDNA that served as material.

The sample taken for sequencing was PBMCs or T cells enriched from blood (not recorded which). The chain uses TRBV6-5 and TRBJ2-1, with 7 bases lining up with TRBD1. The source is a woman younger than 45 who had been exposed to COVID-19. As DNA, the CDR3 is TGTGCCAGCAGGACCGGGACAGACTACAATGAGCAGTTCTTC. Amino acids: CASRTGTDYNEQFF.